The 5 T cell receptor beta chains presented below share a single source sample, sequenced in a study of blood T cell repertoires in COVID-19. Sequencing was performed with immunoSEQ multiplex PCR; in TCRdb, only in-frame clones are kept and a portion is missing. The sample carries fewer than 85,000 clones, roughly 89% recorded once. Sample: peripheral blood. All receptors derive from a human donor in a cohort sampled during active COVID-19.

The CDR3 protein is CASSEGGIRPNEKLFF. The CDR3 coding sequence is TGTGCCAGCAGTGAAGGCGGGATTAGGCCTAATGAAAAACTGTTTTTT. V usage is TRBV6-1 and J usage is TRBJ1-4; the D is unclear. Germline V gene sequence: CDR1 MNHNS, CDR2 SASEGT. Deletions cut 1 base from V and 3 bases from J, with 12 bases between. This CDR3 comprises 16 residues.

J is TRBJ1-1 and V is TRBV20-1; TRBD1 agrees at 7 bases. Germline CDR1 and CDR2: DFQATT and SNEGSKA (reference sequence). V was pared by 3 bases and J by 1 base, with 11 bases of the junction left unmatched. The CDR3 sequence is 16 residues long. The CDR3 DNA follows: TGCAGTGCTAGTTTTCCTCTTACAGGGGCGAACACTGAAGCTTTCTTT. Its translation is CSASFPLTGANTEAFF.

The chain links TRBV19 to TRBJ1-2; 7 bases fit TRBD1. Germline trimming cut 5 bases from V and 4 bases from J; bases unmatched to any gene: 10. Germline loops: CDR1 LNHDA, CDR2 SQIVND (reference sequence). This CDR3 is 15 amino acids long. For the CDR3, the DNA is TGTGCCAGTAGTCCAACTTGGGGACAGAGCTATGGCTACACCTTC. Its translation: CASSPTWGQSYGYTF.

The chain joins TRBV9 to TRBJ1-1, with D perhaps matching TRBD1 (6 bases). V dropped 3 bases and J dropped 3 bases, with 21 bases sitting between them. The CDR3 sequence is 17 residues long. The V gene's germline CDR1 is SGDLS and CDR2 YYNGEE. The CDR3 nucleotides read TGTGCCAGCAGCGCACCCGACCTTCAGGGGCCGCACACTGAAGCTTTCTTT. Amino acid sequence: CASSAPDLQGPHTEAFF.

The chain combines TRBV15 with TRBJ2-7; 7 bases fit TRBD1. Germline V CDR1 and CDR2: LNHNV, YYDKDF (reference sequence). This CDR3 contains 14 residues. The V and J ends lost 1 base and 4 bases, in that order; junction bases with no gene match: 4. CDR3 region: CATSRGGGSYEQYF. The DNA of the CDR3 is TGTGCCACCAGCAGAGGAGGGGGCTCTTACGAGCAGTACTTC.